Sequencing of this TCR beta chain was carried out in a study of blood T cell repertoires in COVID-19. Whole-study context: Whether acute or convalescent, the COVID-19 samples came from the United States, Italy and Spain.

In Seattle, patients joined the study during active infection and were tracked longitudinally. Only in-frame clones appear in the TCRdb table, and some are missing; sequencing was by immunoSEQ multiplex PCR. The data contain some 120,000 clones, approximately 85% of them singletons. The receptor's source is a woman over 75 with COVID-19, enrolled during active disease. Sequencing was carried out using peripheral blood.

CDR3 bases: TGTGCCACCAGTCGTGGGGGGGATGGCTACACCTTC. Translation: CATSRGGDGYTF. The genes are TRBV24-1 and TRBJ1-2; weak D call: TRBD1 (5 bases). Germline V CDR1 and CDR2: KGHDR, SFDVKD. The CDR3 has 12 amino acids. V dropped 6 bases and J dropped 6 bases, with 10 bases sitting between them.